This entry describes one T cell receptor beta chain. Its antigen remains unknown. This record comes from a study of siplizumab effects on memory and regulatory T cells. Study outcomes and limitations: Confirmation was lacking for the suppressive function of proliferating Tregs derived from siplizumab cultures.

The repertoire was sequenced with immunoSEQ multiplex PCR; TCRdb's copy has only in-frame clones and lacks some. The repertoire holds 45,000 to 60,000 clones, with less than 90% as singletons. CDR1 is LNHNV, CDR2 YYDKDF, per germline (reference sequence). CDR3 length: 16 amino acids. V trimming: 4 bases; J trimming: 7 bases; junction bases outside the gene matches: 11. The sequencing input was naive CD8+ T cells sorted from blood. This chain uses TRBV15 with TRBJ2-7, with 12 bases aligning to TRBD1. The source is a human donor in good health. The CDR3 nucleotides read TGTGCCACCAGCAAAAGACCGGGACAGGGGGCGGTTGAGCAGTACTTC. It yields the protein CATSKRPGQGAVEQYF.